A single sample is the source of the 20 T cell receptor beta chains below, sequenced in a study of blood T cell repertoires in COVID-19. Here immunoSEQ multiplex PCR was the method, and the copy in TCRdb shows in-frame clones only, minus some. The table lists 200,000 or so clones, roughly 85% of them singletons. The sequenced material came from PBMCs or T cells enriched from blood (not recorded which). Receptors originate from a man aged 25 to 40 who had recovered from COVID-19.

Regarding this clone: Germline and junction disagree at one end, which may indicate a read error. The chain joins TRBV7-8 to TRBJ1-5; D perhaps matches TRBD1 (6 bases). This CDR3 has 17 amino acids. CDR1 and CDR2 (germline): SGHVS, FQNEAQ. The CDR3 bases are TGCGCCAGCCGCCCCGGACACGGGGGGGGCAGCAATCAGCCCCAGCATTTT. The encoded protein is CASRPGHGGGSNQPQHF.

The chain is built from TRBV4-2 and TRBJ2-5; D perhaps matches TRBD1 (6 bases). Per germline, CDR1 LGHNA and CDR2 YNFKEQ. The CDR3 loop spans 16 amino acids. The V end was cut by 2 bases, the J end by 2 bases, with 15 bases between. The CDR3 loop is CASSQNLGQPQETQYF. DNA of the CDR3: TGTGCCAGCAGCCAAAATCTCGGACAGCCACAAGAGACCCAGTACTTC.

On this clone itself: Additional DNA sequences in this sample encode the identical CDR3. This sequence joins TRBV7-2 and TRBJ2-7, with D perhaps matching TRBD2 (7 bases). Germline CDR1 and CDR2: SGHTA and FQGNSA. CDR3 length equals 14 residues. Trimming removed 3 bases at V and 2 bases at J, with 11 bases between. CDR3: CASSLGGGPYEQYF. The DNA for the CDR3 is TGTGCCAGCAGCTTGGGGGGGGGCCCCTACGAGCAGTACTTC. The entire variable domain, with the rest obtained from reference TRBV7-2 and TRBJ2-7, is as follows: GAGVSQSPSNKVTEKGKDVELRCDPISGHTALYWYRQSLGQGLEFLIYFQGNSAPDKSGLPSDRFSAERTGGSVSTLTIQRTQQEDSAVYLCASSLGGGPYEQYFGPGTRLTVT.

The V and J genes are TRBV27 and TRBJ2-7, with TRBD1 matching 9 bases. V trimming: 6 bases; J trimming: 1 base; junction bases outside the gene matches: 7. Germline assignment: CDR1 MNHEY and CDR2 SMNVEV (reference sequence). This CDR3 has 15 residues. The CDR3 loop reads CASRRPGQGSYEQYF. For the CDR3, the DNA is TGTGCCAGCAGAAGACCGGGACAGGGATCCTACGAGCAGTACTTC.

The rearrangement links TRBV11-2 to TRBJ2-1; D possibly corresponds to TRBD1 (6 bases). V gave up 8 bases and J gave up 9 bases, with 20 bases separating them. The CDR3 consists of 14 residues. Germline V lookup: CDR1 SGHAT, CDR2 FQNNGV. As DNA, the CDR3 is TGTGCCAGCGCTGGGGGCGGGCTTTGGAGTGAGCAGTTCTTC. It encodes CASAGGGLWSEQFF.

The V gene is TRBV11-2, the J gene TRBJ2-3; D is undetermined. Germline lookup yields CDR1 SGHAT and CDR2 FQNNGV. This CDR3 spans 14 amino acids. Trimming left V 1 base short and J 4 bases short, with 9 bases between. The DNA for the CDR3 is TGTGCCAGCAGCTTAGTCGTCAGTGCAGATACGCAGTATTTT. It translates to CASSLVVSADTQYF.

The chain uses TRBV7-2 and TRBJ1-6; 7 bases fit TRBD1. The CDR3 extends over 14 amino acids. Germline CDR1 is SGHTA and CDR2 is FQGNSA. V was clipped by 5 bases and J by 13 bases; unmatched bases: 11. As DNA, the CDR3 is TGTGCCAGCAGCCCGCCACGACAGGGATTCCCCCTCCACTTT. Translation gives CASSPPRQGFPLHF.

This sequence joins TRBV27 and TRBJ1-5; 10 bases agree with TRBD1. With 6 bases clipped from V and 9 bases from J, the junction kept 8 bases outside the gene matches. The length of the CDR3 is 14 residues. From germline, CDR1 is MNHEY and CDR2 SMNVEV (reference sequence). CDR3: CASRGTGAGRPQHF. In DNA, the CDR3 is TGTGCCAGCAGGGGGACAGGGGCCGGTAGGCCCCAGCATTTT.

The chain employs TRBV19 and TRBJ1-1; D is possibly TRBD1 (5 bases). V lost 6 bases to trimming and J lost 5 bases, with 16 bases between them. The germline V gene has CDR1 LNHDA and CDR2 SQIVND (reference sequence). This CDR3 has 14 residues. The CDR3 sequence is CASSLEGLVTEAFF. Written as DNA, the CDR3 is TGTGCCAGTAGCCTGGAGGGGTTGGTGACTGAAGCTTTCTTT.

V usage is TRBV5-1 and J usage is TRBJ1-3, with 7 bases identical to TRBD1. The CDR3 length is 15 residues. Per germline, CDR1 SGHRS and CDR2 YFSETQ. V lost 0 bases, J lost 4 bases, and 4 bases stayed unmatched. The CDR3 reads CASSLEGQPGNTIYF. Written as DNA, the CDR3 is TGCGCCAGCAGCTTGGAGGGACAGCCGGGAAACACCATATATTTT.

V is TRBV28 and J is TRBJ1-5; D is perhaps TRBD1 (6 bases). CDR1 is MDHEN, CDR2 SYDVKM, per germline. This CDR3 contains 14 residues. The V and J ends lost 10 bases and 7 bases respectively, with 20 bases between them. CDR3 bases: TGTGCCACGAGAAATGAGGGGGTAGGACAGCCCCAGCATTTT. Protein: CATRNEGVGQPQHF.

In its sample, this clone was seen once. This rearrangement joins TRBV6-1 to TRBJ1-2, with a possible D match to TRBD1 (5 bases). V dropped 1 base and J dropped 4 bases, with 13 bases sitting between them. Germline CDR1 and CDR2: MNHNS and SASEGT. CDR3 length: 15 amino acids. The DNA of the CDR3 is TGTGCCAGCAGTGAAGTAGTGCAGGGCCTCTATGGCTACACCTTC. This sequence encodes CASSEVVQGLYGYTF.

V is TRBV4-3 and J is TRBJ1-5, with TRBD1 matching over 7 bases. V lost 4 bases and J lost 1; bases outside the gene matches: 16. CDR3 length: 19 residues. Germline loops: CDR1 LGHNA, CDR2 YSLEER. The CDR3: CASSPPQGPLPLSNQPQHF. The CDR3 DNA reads TGCGCCAGCAGCCCACCACAGGGGCCACTGCCCCTCAGCAATCAGCCCCAGCATTTT.

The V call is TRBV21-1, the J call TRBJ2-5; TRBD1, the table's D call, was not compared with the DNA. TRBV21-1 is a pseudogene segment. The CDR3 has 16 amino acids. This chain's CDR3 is CASSTTGVLYQETQYF. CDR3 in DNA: TGTGCCAGCAGCACCACAGGGGTCTTATATCAAGAGACCCAGTACTTC.

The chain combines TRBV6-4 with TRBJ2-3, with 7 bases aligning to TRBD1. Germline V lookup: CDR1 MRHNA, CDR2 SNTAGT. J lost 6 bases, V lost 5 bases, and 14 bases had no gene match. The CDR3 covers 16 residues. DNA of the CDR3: TGTGCCAGCAGTTTAACCGGGACAGACCCTAGGGATACGCAGTATTTT. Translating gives CASSLTGTDPRDTQYF.

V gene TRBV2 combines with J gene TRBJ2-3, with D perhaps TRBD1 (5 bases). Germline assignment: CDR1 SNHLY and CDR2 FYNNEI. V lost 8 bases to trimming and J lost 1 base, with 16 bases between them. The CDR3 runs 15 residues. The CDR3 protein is CASPPRVFRTDTQYF. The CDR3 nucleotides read TGTGCCAGCCCCCCCAGGGTATTTCGCACAGATACGCAGTATTTT.

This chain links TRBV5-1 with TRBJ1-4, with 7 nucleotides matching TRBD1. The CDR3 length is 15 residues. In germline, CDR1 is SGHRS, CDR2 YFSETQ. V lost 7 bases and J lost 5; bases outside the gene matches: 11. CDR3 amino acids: CASGSGGGVNEKLFF. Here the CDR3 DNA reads TGCGCCAGCGGGAGTGGAGGGGGCGTGAATGAAAAACTGTTTTTT.

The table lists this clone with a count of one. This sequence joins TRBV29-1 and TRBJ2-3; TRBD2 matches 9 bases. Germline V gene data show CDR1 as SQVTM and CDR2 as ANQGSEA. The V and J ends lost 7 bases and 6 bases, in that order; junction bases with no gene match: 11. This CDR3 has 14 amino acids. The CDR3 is CSGTAGGVLDTQYF. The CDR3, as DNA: TGCAGCGGAACAGCGGGAGGCGTTCTTGATACGCAGTATTTT.

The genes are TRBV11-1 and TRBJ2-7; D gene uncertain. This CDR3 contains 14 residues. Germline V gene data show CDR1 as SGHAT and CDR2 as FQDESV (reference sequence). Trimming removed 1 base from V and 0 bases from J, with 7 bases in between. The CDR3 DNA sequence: TGTGCCAGCAGCTTAGGCGGCTTCTCCTACGAGCAGTACTTC. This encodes CASSLGGFSYEQYF.

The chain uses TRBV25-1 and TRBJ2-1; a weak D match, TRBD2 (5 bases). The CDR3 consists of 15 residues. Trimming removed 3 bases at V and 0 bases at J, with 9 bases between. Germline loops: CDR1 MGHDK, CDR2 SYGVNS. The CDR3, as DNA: TGTGCCAGCAGTGAGGGAGTTTTCTCCTACAATGAGCAGTTCTTC. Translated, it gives CASSEGVFSYNEQFF.